What follows is one T cell receptor beta chain and its context. This sample stems from a study of T cells in Graves' hyperthyroidism and ophthalmopathy. When ophthalmopathy did not progress within 18 months, Graves' hyperthyroidism was considered stable. Patients were excluded for uncontrolled infection, other autoimmune disease, pregnancy or lactation. Clinical symptoms, serum thyroxine, TRAb, thyroid ultrasound and orbital computed tomography informed diagnoses. It was RNA transcripts that yielded the amplified TCR beta CDR3 regions. HTBI primers were employed in a first-round RT-PCR of the TCR CDR3. One entry per CDR3 protein, called by TCRdb with MiXCR from the multiplex PCR reads. The profile shows a few hundred thousand distinct CDR3 sequences, 15% of them singletons. Trimming at V came to 5 bases and at J to 5 bases, leaving 2 bases not matched to a gene. The CDR3 is 13 amino acids.

The sequencing sample was made of blood. The genes are TRBV12-3 or TRBV12-4 and TRBJ2-1, with 8 bases fitting TRBD1. This TCR came from a woman aged 25 to 39 with Graves' hyperthyroidism. CDR3 nucleotides: TGTGCCAGCAGTACGACAGGGGACAATGAGCAGTTCTTC. It translates to CASSTTGDNEQFF.